This TCR beta chain was retrieved from a study of cytomegalovirus exposure and HLA in healthy donors (dated by TCRdb to the late 2010s). Some background on the complete study: According to an earlier analysis of 587 of the donors, 150 million to 200 million T cells yielded 120 million or so unique TCR beta sequences and around 300 Gb of sequence data. Roughly 290 gigabases of sequencing data and roughly 80 million unique TCR sequences made up an early release that covered some 640 HLA-typed donors. Among the 398 genotyped donors, around 81% belonged to the genetic ancestry cluster associated with self-reported Caucasian donors. The study was designed to test whether signatures of past pathogen exposure could be identified by cataloging public T cell receptors. The T cell repertoires of 666 subjects were profiled by immunosequencing and related to cytomegalovirus serostatus. Besides the first cohort of roughly 700 subjects, a separate validation cohort made up of 120 different subjects was used. To predict cytomegalovirus infection status, the study combined high-throughput TCR immunosequencing, statistical association of individual TCRs with disease status, and machine learning. To study patterns of TCR occurrence, a later analysis re-analyzed previously published TCR beta repertoires from 550 to 800 donors and added high-resolution HLA genotyping. Rather than using new phenotypic data, the later analysis identified candidate immune exposures from TCR beta sequences and from how often those sequences occurred across donors. In an earlier analysis of more than 550 of the donors, high-throughput TCR beta sequencing was used to judge whether each TCR beta V gene segment behaved as functional or pseudogenic. Donor age, sex, ethnicity and CMV serostatus were compiled alongside the repertoire data. A later genetic analysis took genome-wide SNP genotypes for 398 of the 666 donors and used that subset as a discovery cohort. All discovery cohort repertoires had been generated using a single sequencing platform. HLA typing included class I and class II loci at four-digit resolution. Typing coverage differed by locus: A, B, C, DRB1 and DQB1 were typed in roughly 620-630 donors, DQA1 in approximately 520, DPA1 in nearly 610, and DPB1 in 450 to 480. Roughly 5 DR-DQ haplotypes were handled as single units for association and clustering, since linkage in the cohort was strong. Among around 400 genotyped donors of the cohort, an average of roughly 240,000 unique TCR beta nucleotide sequences were sequenced per donor, approximately 20% of them non-productive. What the research found in general, with its limitations: A cluster of highly shared sequence variants was judged likely to be a technical artifact of the sequencing pipeline. V-gene and J-gene trimming of TCR beta chains was associated with a missense DCLRE1C variant in a later genetic analysis, and the association was replicated in an independent cohort. Approximately 16 rarely observed V segments, including chromosome 9 orphons, were excluded from the earlier analysis of about 600 of the donors because counts were too low. Specific HLA alleles were associated with more than 15,000 TCR beta sequences at a false discovery rate of 0.05 in a later analysis. The classifier was reported to diagnose cytomegalovirus status with high specificity and sensitivity in both the original cohort and the validation cohort. When HLA alleles, especially DR and DQ, strongly co-occurred, TCR associations were difficult to assign to individual alleles. This cohort had only TCR beta chains sequenced, and the lack of alpha or paired-chain data limited which features could be detected. Most TCR sequences were observed very rarely across donors, whereas some public TCRs were present in many individuals. In the study, some 180 TCR beta chains were listed as associated with cytomegalovirus. The only immune exposure information available for the cohort was CMV serostatus. A later analysis found that TCR association rates varied across HLA loci, with DRB1 alleles showing the most associated TCRs and HLA-C alleles the fewest. In a later analysis, HLA-associated TCR beta chains were found to be more clonally expanded and to have lower generation probabilities than equally common non-associated chains. Linkage disequilibrium might explain the correlated functional status among segregating V segments, but an unknown experimental factor could not be ruled out. In a later analysis, most CMV-associated TCR beta chains were found to appear HLA-restricted, with HLA associations seemingly driven largely by CMV exposure. HLA typing was unavailable for some donors at each locus, so association tests used only the typed subset. A few of the identified cytomegalovirus-associated TCR beta chains were confirmed in vitro to be specific for cytomegalovirus antigens. A further reported finding was that TCR beta sequences accurately predicted the HLA-A and HLA-B alleles for most subjects in the first cohort. According to a later analysis, parvovirus B19, influenza, CMV and Epstein-Barr virus appeared linked to several top co-occurrence clusters. Broadly in line with IMGT annotations, most TCR beta V segments showed up in productive rearrangements about 90% or about 30% of the time in an earlier analysis of approximately 640 of the donors. Some IMGT-functional V segments, including TRBV6-2 and TRBV6-3, could not be distinguished by the 87-base-pair reads and were therefore excluded. The authors suggested that the approach could potentially be generalized to other disease states and immunological phenotypes. A later genetic analysis reported fewer N-insertions in productive TCRs among donors in an Asian-associated ancestry cluster than the 666-donor mean. Sequencing depth was assumed to be roughly uniform across donors in the presence/absence analyses, though that assumption may not hold.

Libraries were built with the immunoSEQ multiplex PCR assay. For the multiplex PCR, a mixture combining 60 forward primers for TCR Vbeta segments and 13 reverse primers for TCR Jbeta segments was used. The CDR3 region of rearranged TCR beta genes was amplified from genomic DNA by a multiplex PCR assay. The amplified TCR beta libraries were sequenced on the Illumina HiSeq System as 87-base-pair reads. The original methods were these. A later analysis counted about 80 million unique TCR beta chains across the roughly 700 repertoires, and roughly 10 million of these chains were shared by at least two donors. Raw reads were error-corrected and collapsed into unique sequences by a nearest-neighbor algorithm in which closely related sequences were merged to remove PCR and sequencing errors. CDR3 sequences were aligned to IMGT reference sequences to assign V, D and J gene segments. For a sequence to be retained, at least a six-nucleotide match to both a V gene segment and a J gene segment was required. A rearrangement counted as productive if the CDR3 had no stop codons and remained in frame with V and J, and every other rearrangement counted as non-productive. Following IMGT convention, CDR3 was defined as the stretch from the second conserved V-encoded cysteine up to the conserved J-encoded phenylalanine. The earlier analysis of approximately 590 of the donors excluded any sequence lacking an unambiguous match to a single V gene segment. In an earlier analysis of 587 of the donors, a V segment was called functional when productive rearrangements were above 56.7%, and segregating when the standard deviation between donors exceeded 5%. A statistical classification framework was built to diagnose cytomegalovirus status from the catalog of TCR beta chain sequences. A later analysis assigned V and J genes by comparing TCR nucleotide sequences with IMGT/GENE-DB human TR gene sequences. In a later analysis, CDR3 sequences and most-parsimonious VDJ recombination scenarios were assigned using the TCRdist pipeline. A later analysis defined each TCR beta chain by its CDR3 amino acid sequence plus V-gene family, and excluded reads lacking a unique V-gene family. As a way to deal with suspected cross-contamination and a sequencing artifact, a later analysis dropped 450 to 600 nucleotide sequences that were highly shared and had low generation probability. In a later analysis, a clonal expansion index for each public chain was calculated from normalized within-repertoire ranks of inferred template counts. In a later analysis, generation probabilities were computed with a VDJ recombination model fitted to out-of-frame rearrangements, and the resulting probabilities were checked against IGoR. Hypergeometric tests were used in a later analysis to score TCR-TCR, TCR-HLA and TCR-CMV co-occurrence, with a repertoire-size bias correction applied to the TCR pairs. False discovery rates were estimated in a later analysis by permuting HLA or CMV assignments 20 times. In a later analysis, co-occurring TCRs were grouped using DBSCAN, with TCRdist sequence similarity added in when clustering inside HLA-allele-positive subsets. Repertoires with fewer than 30,000 or more than 120,000 public chains, plus five repertoires with anomalous nucleotide sharing, were excluded from co-occurrence clustering. Drawn from immuneACCESS, this table holds only the in-frame rearrangements with V and J called that TCRdb kept. Clones are partly lost; checked studies trace under half to an unresolved V gene and leave the rest unexplained. V, J and clone size reflect that table, while D and trimming were determined from the DNA. Within this sample are 70,000 to 85,000 clones, with approximately 57% of them counted one time only. The top ten clonotypes cover approximately 5.4% of the sample.

The junction shows trimming of 2 bases on V and 3 bases on J, plus 11 bases between the germline ends. CDR1 MDHEN and CDR2 SYDVKM were looked up in the germline V gene. The CDR3 runs 14 residues from the cysteine to the phenylalanine. Only the CDR3 part of the read is kept: 42 bases, read in frame from the first base. The cohort comprised 666 healthy bone marrow donors. At the time of sampling, all cohort members were nominally healthy, though unrecorded immune exposures were likely present. The donor tested CMV seropositive, placing the donor among the 250 to 300 seropositive members of the cohort. Every donor gave a peripheral blood sample, and the peripheral blood mononuclear cells from that sample were used for TCR beta sequencing. The Qiagen DNeasy Blood Extraction Kit was used to extract genomic DNA from the blood cell samples. Worth noting for this clone: The specificity of this receptor is unknown. Base qualities were left out, and no much larger clone turns up one base away.

Sequenced material: PBMCs. The receptor's source is a man aged 30-40 years in good health and CMV-seropositive. Recombination joined TRBV28 with TRBJ2-7; TRBD2 is a possible D gene, resting on 5 matching bases. The CDR3 reads as follows: CASSLEGAGYEQYF. The DNA sequence is as follows: TGTGCCAGCAGTTTAGAGGGAGCAGGCTACGAGCAGTACTTC.